This entry lists 3 T cell receptor beta chains sequenced from one sample in a study of early T cells in non-severe SARS-CoV-2 infection. TCRdb re-derived calls from the 5' RACE reads in MiXCR, one entry per CDR3 protein. The sample includes about 77,000 distinct CDR3 sequences, 16% of them seen just once. Sequenced material: whole blood. These receptors were collected from an adult who was a healthcare worker with PCR-confirmed SARS-CoV-2 infection or an uninfected control (not recorded which).

V gene TRBV6-5 combines with J gene TRBJ1-3; maybe TRBD1 (5 bases). The V gene lost 5 bases and the J gene lost 0 bases, with 17 bases spanning the gap. The germline V gene has CDR1 MNHEY and CDR2 SVGAGI. The CDR3 length is 17 residues. In nucleotides, the CDR3 is TGTGCCAGCAGTCCGATAATCGGGGCCACCTCTGGAAACACCATATATTTT. Its protein is CASSPIIGATSGNTIYF.

This clonotype was seen more than once but under ten times. CDR3 amino acids: CSVIPGDRGMGSNQPQHF. CDR3 nucleotides: TGCAGTGTCATCCCGGGGGACAGGGGGATGGGGAGCAATCAGCCCCAGCATTTT. J is TRBJ1-5 and V is TRBV20-1; TRBD1 matches 11 bases. V shed 7 bases and J 1 base; nucleotides not matched to a gene: 15. CDR3 length: 18 amino acids. CDR1 DFQATT and CDR2 SNEGSKA come from the germline V gene (reference sequence).

The chain combines TRBV7-8 with TRBJ1-4; 7 nucleotides line up with TRBD1. Germline V gives CDR1 SGHVS, CDR2 FQNEAQ. The trim removed 1 base at V and 5 bases at J, leaving 7 bases unmatched. The CDR3 covers 16 residues. The CDR3 sequence: CASSLVPGRGNEKLFF. The CDR3 DNA reads as TGTGCCAGCAGCTTAGTGCCCGGCAGGGGGAATGAAAAACTGTTTTTT.